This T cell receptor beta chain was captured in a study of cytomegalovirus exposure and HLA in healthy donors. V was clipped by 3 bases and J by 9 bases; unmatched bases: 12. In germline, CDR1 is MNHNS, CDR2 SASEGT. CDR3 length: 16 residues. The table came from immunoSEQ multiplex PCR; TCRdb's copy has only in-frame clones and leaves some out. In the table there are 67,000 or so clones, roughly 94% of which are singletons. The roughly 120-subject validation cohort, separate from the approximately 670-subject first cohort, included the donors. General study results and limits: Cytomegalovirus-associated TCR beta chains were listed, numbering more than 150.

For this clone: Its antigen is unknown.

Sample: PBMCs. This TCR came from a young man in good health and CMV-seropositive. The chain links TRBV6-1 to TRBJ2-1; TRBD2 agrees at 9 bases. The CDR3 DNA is TGTGCCAGCAGTGATGAAGGGCGGGAGGGCCGTTTTGAGCAGTTCTTC. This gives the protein CASSDEGREGRFEQFF.